The clone carrying this T cell receptor beta chain was picked up one time. The antigen remains undetermined. The junction and the germline gene differ at one end; a read error may be behind it. No cell sorting was done before RNA was extracted from the tissue. These data originate in a study of tumor and adjacent non-tumor tissue in lung cancer. Whole-study context: Patients were aged about 30 to 85, about 10 men and roughly 5 women, stage I to III.

The CDR3 is 14 amino acids. Germline assignment: CDR1 MGHRA and CDR2 YSYEKL. Study findings and constraints: Top 100 clones took a larger repertoire share in normal lung. Tumor TCR diversity, when higher, was linked to shorter survival. Tumor tissue had significantly higher TCR diversity than normal lung.

The library came from three nested PCR rounds adapted from ARM-PCR protocols. TCRdb re-called the multiplex PCR reads through MiXCR, storing one row per CDR3 protein. The data hold 90,000 to 110,000 distinct CDR3 sequences, with more than 70% observed a single time. The chain employs TRBV4-1 and TRBJ1-3; possible D gene TRBD1, 5 bases. The specimen sequenced was lung tumor tissue. This receptor was identified in a woman aged 60 to 75 with non-small cell lung cancer. The CDR3 region is CAISAQGIGNTIYF. The DNA for the CDR3 is TGCGCCATCAGCGCCCAGGGAATTGGTAACACCATATATTTT.